A selection of T cell receptor beta chains follows, all from one sample in a study of T cells in Graves' hyperthyroidism and ophthalmopathy. In TCRdb, the multiplex PCR reads were re-called with MiXCR into one record per CDR3 protein. The sample includes over 500,000 distinct CDR3 sequences, 46% of them seen just once. Material for sequencing was peripheral blood or thyroid tissue (not recorded which). The receptors shown here come from an adult woman with Graves' disease, either hyperthyroidism or ophthalmopathy (not recorded which). The CDR3 runs from the conserved cysteine through the conserved F or W. The order of the fields is D gene, CDR3 length, clone size, J gene, V gene, CDR3 DNA, CDR3 protein. D genes are given only for firm matches. Clone sizes are given selectively: once, few, many, or a class where the clone is expanded.

D: NA; length: 13; size: NA; J: TRBJ1-5; V: TRBV2; DNA: TGTGCCAGCAGTAGCGGACCCGATCAGCCCCAGCATTTT; CDR3: CASSSGPDQPQHF
D: NA; length: 11; size: NA; J: TRBJ1-2; V: TRBV13; DNA: TGTGCCAGCAGCCACGGAACCGGCTACACCTTC; CDR3: CASSHGTGYTF
D: TRBD2; length: 15; size: once; J: TRBJ2-5; V: TRBV29-1; DNA: TGCAGCGTCCAAGGGTTAGCGGGAGACCTGGAGACCCAGTACTTC; CDR3: CSVQGLAGDLETQYF
D: TRBD1; length: 15; size: NA; J: TRBJ2-7; V: TRBV11-1; DNA: TGTGCCAGCTCACCCGGGACAGGGGATCGTCATTTGCAGTACTTC; CDR3: CASSPGTGDRHLQYF
D: TRBD2; length: 15; size: NA; J: TRBJ2-7; V: TRBV19; DNA: TGTGCCAGTAAAAGGGAGGGGCCGGTCTCCTACGAGCAGTACTTC; CDR3: CASKREGPVSYEQYF
D: NA; length: 13; size: many; J: TRBJ1-1; V: TRBV12-3/TRBV12-4; DNA: TGTGCCAGCAGCATCCGACGGGGAGCTGAAGCTTTCTTT; CDR3: CASSIRRGAEAFF
D: TRBD1; length: 15; size: many; J: TRBJ2-2; V: TRBV7-2; DNA: TGTGCCAGCAGCTCGGGACAGGGGGCGGCCGGGGAGCTGTTTTTT; CDR3: CASSSGQGAAGELFF
D: NA; length: 13; size: NA; J: TRBJ2-5; V: TRBV29-1; DNA: TGCAGCGTTGATGTCGGGAGTGGAGAGACCCAGTACTTC; CDR3: CSVDVGSGETQYF
D: TRBD2; length: 13; size: NA; J: TRBJ2-5; V: TRBV20-1; DNA: TGCAGTGCACCGACCCTAGCGGGAGCGACCCAGTACTTC; CDR3: CSAPTLAGATQYF
D: NA; length: 14; size: NA; J: TRBJ2-7; V: TRBV7-9; DNA: TGTGCCAGCGAGATCTGGGGGCACTCCTACGAGCAGTACTTC; CDR3: CASEIWGHSYEQYF
D: TRBD1; length: 15; size: NA; J: TRBJ2-5; V: TRBV2; DNA: TGTGCCAGCAGCCAACAGGGGGGATCTCAAGAGACCCAGTACTTC; CDR3: CASSQQGGSQETQYF
D: NA; length: 15; size: many; J: TRBJ2-6; V: TRBV6-5; DNA: TGTGCCAGCAGCCCGCTCGTCGCTGGGGCCAACGTCCTGACTTTC; CDR3: CASSPLVAGANVLTF
D: NA; length: 15; size: NA; J: TRBJ2-7; V: TRBV15; DNA: TGTGCCACCAGCAGTGGCCGAGGTTCCTCCTACGAGCAGTACTTC; CDR3: CATSSGRGSSYEQYF
D: NA; length: 13; size: NA; J: TRBJ1-4; V: TRBV5-4; DNA: TGTGCCAGCAGCTTGGTACTAGCAGGAAAACTGTTTTTT; CDR3: CASSLVLAGKLFF
D: TRBD1; length: 18; size: many; J: TRBJ1-6; V: TRBV2; DNA: TGTGCCAGCAACTGGGGACTATCTGTCAAGGGGGCGCATTCACCCCTCCACTTT; CDR3: CASNWGLSVKGAHSPLHF
D: TRBD1; length: 15; size: NA; J: TRBJ1-2; V: TRBV29-1; DNA: TGCAGCGTTGAAGTTCGGACAGGGAAGCGGGATGGCTACACCTTC; CDR3: CSVEVRTGKRDGYTF
D: NA; length: 14; size: few; J: TRBJ1-1; V: TRBV10-3; DNA: TGTGCCATCAGGGAGGCACCAATGAACACTGAAGCTTTCTTT; CDR3: CAIREAPMNTEAFF
D: NA; length: 13; size: NA; J: TRBJ2-5; V: TRBV10-3; DNA: TGTGCCATCAGTGAGAGACAGAAAGAGACCCAGTACTTC; CDR3: CAISERQKETQYF
D: NA; length: 17; size: many; J: TRBJ2-7; V: TRBV7-9; DNA: TGTGCCAGCAGCTTATTATCCGGGTGGGACGGGAGCTACGAGCAGTACTTC; CDR3: CASSLLSGWDGSYEQYF
D: NA; length: 12; size: many; J: TRBJ2-2; V: TRBV11-3; DNA: TGTGCCAGCAGTTCAGGTTCTGGTGGGCTGTTTTTT; CDR3: CASSSGSGGLFF
D: NA; length: 16; size: NA; J: TRBJ2-7; V: TRBV2; DNA: TGTGCCAGCAGCTTAGGCCGCCGGGGGATAGACTACGAGCAGTACTTC; CDR3: CASSLGRRGIDYEQYF
D: NA; length: 14; size: NA; J: TRBJ1-1; V: TRBV25-1; DNA: TGTGCCAGCATCGGAACAGGGTCGAACACTGAAGCTTTCTTT; CDR3: CASIGTGSNTEAFF
D: NA; length: 12; size: many; J: TRBJ2-7; V: TRBV20-1; DNA: TGCAGTGCTAGTACAGGGACAAACGAGCAGTACTTC; CDR3: CSASTGTNEQYF
D: TRBD2; length: 11; size: NA; J: TRBJ2-7; V: TRBV6-1; DNA: TGTGCCATCCGGCGGGGGGACGAGCAGTACTTC; CDR3: CAIRRGDEQYF
D: NA; length: 14; size: few; J: TRBJ2-5; V: TRBV29-1; DNA: TGCAGCGCCGGGGCCACAGGTCAACTGGAGACCCAGTACTTC; CDR3: CSAGATGQLETQYF
D: NA; length: 15; size: many; J: TRBJ1-2; V: TRBV5-1; DNA: TGCGCCAGCAGCTTTCCCCGGGACACTCCCTCTGGCTACACCTTC; CDR3: CASSFPRDTPSGYTF
D: TRBD1; length: 14; size: few; J: TRBJ1-2; V: TRBV19; DNA: TGTGCCAGTAGACGACAGGGCGGTGGCTATGGCTACACCTTC; CDR3: CASRRQGGGYGYTF
D: NA; length: 14; size: NA; J: TRBJ1-1; V: TRBV7-2; DNA: TGTGCCATCAGTGACAGTCCGGTGGGCGCTGAAGCTTTCTTT; CDR3: CAISDSPVGAEAFF
D: TRBD1; length: 16; size: NA; J: TRBJ2-2; V: TRBV5-1; DNA: TGCGCCAGCAGCTTAGGACAGGGACGGGACACCGGGGAGCTGTTTTTT; CDR3: CASSLGQGRDTGELFF
D: NA; length: 13; size: NA; J: TRBJ2-5; V: TRBV24-1; DNA: TGTGCCAGCAGTTTTGGTGGTTGGGAGACCCAGTACTTC; CDR3: CASSFGGWETQYF
D: NA; length: 13; size: NA; J: TRBJ1-1; V: TRBV5-1; DNA: TGCGCCAGCAGCTTGTCAGGGAAGGGTGAAGCTTTCTTT; CDR3: CASSLSGKGEAFF
D: TRBD1; length: 20; size: NA; J: TRBJ2-1; V: TRBV15; DNA: TGTGCCACCAGCAGAGATAACCGGGACAGGGATGTGTGGCGAACAAATGAGCAGTTCTTC; CDR3: CATSRDNRDRDVWRTNEQFF
D: NA; length: 14; size: NA; J: TRBJ1-1; V: TRBV5-1; DNA: TGCGCCAGCAGCTCATTCCCGGACAGCACTGAAGCTTTCTTT; CDR3: CASSSFPDSTEAFF
D: TRBD1; length: 14; size: few; J: TRBJ2-7; V: TRBV5-1; DNA: TGCGCCAGCAGCTGGGGACAGGGGCCCTACGAGCAGTACTTC; CDR3: CASSWGQGPYEQYF
D: NA; length: 14; size: once; J: TRBJ1-2; V: TRBV20-1; DNA: TGCAGTGCTAGACCAGGGCTAAAGAACTATGGCTACACCTTC; CDR3: CSARPGLKNYGYTF
D: NA; length: 13; size: few; J: TRBJ2-7; V: TRBV3-1; DNA: TGTGCCAGCAGCCAACAGGGGCGAGGAGAGCAGTACTTC; CDR3: CASSQQGRGEQYF
D: TRBD1; length: 14; size: NA; J: TRBJ1-2; V: TRBV25-1; DNA: TGTGCCAGCAGGGACAGGGGGCCTCAGGATGGCTACACCTTC; CDR3: CASRDRGPQDGYTF
D: NA; length: 15; size: NA; J: TRBJ1-2; V: TRBV2; DNA: TGTGCCAGCAGTCTTACCCACAGGGTTGGCTATGGCTACACCTTC; CDR3: CASSLTHRVGYGYTF
D: NA; length: 15; size: NA; J: TRBJ2-7; V: TRBV4-1; DNA: TGCGCCAGCAGCCAACTAATCGGCCCCCCCTACGAGCAGTACTTC; CDR3: CASSQLIGPPYEQYF
D: TRBD1; length: 15; size: NA; J: TRBJ1-5; V: TRBV15; DNA: TGTGCCACCAGCAGGGACAGGGCGGGGGATCAGCCCCAGCATTTT; CDR3: CATSRDRAGDQPQHF
D: NA; length: 14; size: many; J: TRBJ2-7; V: TRBV5-4; DNA: TGTGCCAGCAGCTCTCGGGGTACTAAGGGGCGGCAGTACTTC; CDR3: CASSSRGTKGRQYF
D: NA; length: 13; size: few; J: TRBJ1-1; V: TRBV3-1; DNA: TGTGCCAGCAGCCAATTTATGAACACTGAAGCTTTCTTT; CDR3: CASSQFMNTEAFF
D: NA; length: 13; size: NA; J: TRBJ1-6; V: TRBV7-9; DNA: TGTGCCAGCAGTTCAGGACGGGCCTCACCCCTCCACTTT; CDR3: CASSSGRASPLHF
D: NA; length: 13; size: many; J: TRBJ1-5; V: TRBV11-2; DNA: TGTGCCAGCAGCTTAGAACTTCAGCAGCCCCAGCATTTT; CDR3: CASSLELQQPQHF
D: NA; length: 14; size: NA; J: TRBJ1-1; V: TRBV25-1; DNA: TGTGCCAGCAGTGATGGACAGTCGAACACTGAAGCTTTCTTT; CDR3: CASSDGQSNTEAFF
D: NA; length: 13; size: NA; J: TRBJ1-2; V: TRBV25-1; DNA: TGTGCCAGCAGTGAAGCGATTTTAGCTGGCTACACCTTC; CDR3: CASSEAILAGYTF
D: NA; length: 14; size: NA; J: TRBJ2-6; V: TRBV5-1; DNA: TGCGCCAGCCGTCGGGTAGCTGGGGCCAACGTCCTGACTTTC; CDR3: CASRRVAGANVLTF
D: NA; length: 15; size: NA; J: TRBJ1-5; V: TRBV9; DNA: TGCGCCAGCAGCCGAACAGGAGATAGCAATCAGCCCCAGCATTTT; CDR3: CASSRTGDSNQPQHF